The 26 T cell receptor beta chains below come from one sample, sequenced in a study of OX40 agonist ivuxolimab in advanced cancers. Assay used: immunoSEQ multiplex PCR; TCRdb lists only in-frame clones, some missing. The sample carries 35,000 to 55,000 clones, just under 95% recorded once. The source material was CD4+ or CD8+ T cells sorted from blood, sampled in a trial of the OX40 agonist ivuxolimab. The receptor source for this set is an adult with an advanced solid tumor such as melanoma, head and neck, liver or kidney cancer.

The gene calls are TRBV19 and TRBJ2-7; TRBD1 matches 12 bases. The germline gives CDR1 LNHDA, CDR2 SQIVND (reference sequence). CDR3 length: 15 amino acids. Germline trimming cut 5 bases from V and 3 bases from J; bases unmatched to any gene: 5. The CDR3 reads CASSFGTGGNYEQYF. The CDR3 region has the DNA TGTGCCAGTAGTTTCGGGACAGGGGGCAACTACGAGCAGTACTTC.

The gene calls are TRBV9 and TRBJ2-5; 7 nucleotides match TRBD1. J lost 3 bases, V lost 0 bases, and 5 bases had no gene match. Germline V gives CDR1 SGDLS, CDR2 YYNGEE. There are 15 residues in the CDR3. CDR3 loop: CASSVARTGEETQYF. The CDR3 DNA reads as TGTGCCAGCAGCGTAGCTCGGACAGGCGAAGAGACCCAGTACTTC.

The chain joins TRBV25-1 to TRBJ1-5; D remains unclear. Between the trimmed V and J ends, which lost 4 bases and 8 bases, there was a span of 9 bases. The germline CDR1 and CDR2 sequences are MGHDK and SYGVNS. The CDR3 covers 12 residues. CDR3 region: CASSGIGEPQHF. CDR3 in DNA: TGTGCCAGCAGTGGAATTGGGGAGCCCCAGCATTTT.

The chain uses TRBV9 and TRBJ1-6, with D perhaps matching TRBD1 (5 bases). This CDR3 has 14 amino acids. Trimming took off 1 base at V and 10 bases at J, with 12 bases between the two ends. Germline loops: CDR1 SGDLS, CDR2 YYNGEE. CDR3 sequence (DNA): TGTGCCAGCAGCGTAACAGGTTTGGGATCACCCCTCCACTTT. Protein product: CASSVTGLGSPLHF.

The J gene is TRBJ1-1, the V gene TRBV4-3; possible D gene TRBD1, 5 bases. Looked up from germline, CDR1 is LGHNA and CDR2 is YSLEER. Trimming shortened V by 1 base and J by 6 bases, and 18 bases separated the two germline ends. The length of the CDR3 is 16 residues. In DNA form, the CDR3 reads TGCGCCAGCAGCCAAGTTGTGGGCAGGGTTGATGCTGAAGCTTTCTTT. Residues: CASSQVVGRVDAEAFF.

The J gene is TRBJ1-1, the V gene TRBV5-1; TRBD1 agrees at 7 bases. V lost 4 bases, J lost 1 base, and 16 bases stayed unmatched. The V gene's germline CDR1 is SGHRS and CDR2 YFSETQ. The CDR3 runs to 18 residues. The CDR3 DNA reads TGCGCCAGCAGCGCGTACGTCGACAGGGCTGGTAGGAACACTGAAGCTTTCTTT. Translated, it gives CASSAYVDRAGRNTEAFF.

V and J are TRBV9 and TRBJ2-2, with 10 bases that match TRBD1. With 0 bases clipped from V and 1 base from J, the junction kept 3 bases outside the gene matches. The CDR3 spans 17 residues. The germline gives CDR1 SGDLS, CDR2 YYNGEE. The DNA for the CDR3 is TGTGCCAGCAGCGTAGCGGGACAGGGGATGAACACCGGGGAGCTGTTTTTT. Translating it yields CASSVAGQGMNTGELFF.

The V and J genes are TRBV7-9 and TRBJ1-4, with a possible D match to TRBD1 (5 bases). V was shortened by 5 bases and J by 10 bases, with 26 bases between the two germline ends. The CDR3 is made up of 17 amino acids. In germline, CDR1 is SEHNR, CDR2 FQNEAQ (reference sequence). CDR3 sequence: CASSTTGGGNRRGKLFF. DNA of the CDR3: TGTGCCAGCAGCACTACAGGAGGAGGGAACAGAAGGGGAAAACTGTTTTTT.

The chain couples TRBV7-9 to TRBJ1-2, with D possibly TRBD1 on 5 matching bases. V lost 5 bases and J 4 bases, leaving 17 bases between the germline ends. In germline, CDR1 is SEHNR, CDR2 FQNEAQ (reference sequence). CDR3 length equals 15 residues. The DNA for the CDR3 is TGTGCCAGCAGCCACGGGGGGACCCCCCCCTATGGCTACACCTTC. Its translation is CASSHGGTPPYGYTF.

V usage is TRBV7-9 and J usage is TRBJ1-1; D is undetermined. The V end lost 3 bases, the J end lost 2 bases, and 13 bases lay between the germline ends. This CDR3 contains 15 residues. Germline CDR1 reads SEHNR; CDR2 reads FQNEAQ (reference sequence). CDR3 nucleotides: TGTGCCAGCAGCTTTTCTCTCAGGAGCAACACTGAAGCTTTCTTT. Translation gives CASSFSLRSNTEAFF.

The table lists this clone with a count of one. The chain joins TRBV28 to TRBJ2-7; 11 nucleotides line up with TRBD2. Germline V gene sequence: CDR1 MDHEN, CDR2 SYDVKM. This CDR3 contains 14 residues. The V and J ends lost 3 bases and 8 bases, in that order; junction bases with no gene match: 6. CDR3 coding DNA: TGTGCCAGCAGTTTTAGCGGGAGGGTCCCCAAGCAGTACTTC. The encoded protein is CASSFSGRVPKQYF.

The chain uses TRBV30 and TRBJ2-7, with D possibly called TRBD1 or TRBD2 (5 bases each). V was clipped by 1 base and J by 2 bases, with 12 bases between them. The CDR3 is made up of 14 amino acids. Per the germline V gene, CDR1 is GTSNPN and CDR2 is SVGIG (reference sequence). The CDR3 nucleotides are TGTGCCTGGAGTGCACCGGGACGGACCTACGAGCAGTACTTC. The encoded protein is CAWSAPGRTYEQYF.

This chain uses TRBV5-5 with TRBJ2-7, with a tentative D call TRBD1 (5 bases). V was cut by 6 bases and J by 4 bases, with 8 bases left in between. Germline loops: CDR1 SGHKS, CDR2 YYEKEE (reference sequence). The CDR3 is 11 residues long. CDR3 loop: CASIQGYEQYF. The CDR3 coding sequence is TGTGCCAGCATTCAGGGTTACGAGCAGTACTTC.

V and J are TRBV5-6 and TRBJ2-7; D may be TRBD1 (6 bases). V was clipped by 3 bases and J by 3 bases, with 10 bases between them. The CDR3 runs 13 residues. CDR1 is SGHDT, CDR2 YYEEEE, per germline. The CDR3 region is CASSSGHLYEQYF. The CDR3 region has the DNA TGTGCCAGCAGCTCGGGACACCTCTACGAGCAGTACTTC.

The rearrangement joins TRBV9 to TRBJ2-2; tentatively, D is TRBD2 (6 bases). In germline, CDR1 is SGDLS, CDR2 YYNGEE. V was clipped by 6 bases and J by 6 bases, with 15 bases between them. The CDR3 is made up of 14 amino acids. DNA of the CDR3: TGTGCCAGCAAACCCGGGAGCTTGGCCGGGGAGCTGTTTTTT. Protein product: CASKPGSLAGELFF.

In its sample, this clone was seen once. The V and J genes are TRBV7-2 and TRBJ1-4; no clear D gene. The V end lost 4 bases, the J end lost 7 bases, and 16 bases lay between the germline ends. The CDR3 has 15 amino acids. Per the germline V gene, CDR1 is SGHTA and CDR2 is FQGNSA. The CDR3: CASSSAMSIGEKLFF. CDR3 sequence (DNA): TGTGCCAGCAGCTCTGCAATGTCAATAGGTGAAAAACTGTTTTTT.

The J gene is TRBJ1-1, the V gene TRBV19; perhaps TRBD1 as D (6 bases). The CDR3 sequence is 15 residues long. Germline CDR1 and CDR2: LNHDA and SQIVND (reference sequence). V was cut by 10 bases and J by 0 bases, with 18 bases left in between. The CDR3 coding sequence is TGTGCCACCCAGACCACAGGGTACCTGAACACTGAAGCTTTCTTT. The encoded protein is CATQTTGYLNTEAFF.

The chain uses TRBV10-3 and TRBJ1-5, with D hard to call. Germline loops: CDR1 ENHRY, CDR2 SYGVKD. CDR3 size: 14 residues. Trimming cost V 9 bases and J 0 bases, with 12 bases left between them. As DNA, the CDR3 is TGTGCCATATTTGACCCGCTTAGCAATCAGCCCCAGCATTTT. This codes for CAIFDPLSNQPQHF.

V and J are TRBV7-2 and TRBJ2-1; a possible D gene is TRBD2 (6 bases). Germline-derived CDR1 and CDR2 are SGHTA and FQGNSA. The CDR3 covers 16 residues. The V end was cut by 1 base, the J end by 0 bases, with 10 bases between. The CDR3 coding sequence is TGTGCCAGCAGCTTAGTAGGAGGGAGCTCCTACAATGAGCAGTTCTTC. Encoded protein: CASSLVGGSSYNEQFF.

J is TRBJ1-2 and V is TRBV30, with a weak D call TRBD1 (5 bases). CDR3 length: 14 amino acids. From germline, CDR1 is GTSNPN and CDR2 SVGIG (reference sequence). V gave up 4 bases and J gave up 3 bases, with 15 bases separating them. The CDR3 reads CAWNGYGGDYGYTF. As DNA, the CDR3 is TGTGCCTGGAATGGATATGGGGGGGACTATGGCTACACCTTC.

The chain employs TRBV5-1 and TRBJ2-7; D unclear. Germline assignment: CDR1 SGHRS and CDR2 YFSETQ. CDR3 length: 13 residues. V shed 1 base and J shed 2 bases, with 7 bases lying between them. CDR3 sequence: CASSLWPAYEQYF. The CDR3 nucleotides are TGCGCCAGCAGCTTGTGGCCTGCCTACGAGCAGTACTTC.

For the CDR3, the DNA is TGTGCCAGCAGCCAAGAAGACTTCTACGAGCAGTACTTC. It specifies CASSQEDFYEQYF. The V call is TRBV4-2, the J call TRBJ2-5; D unresolved. The J call may not be correct, given that the DNA end is closer to TRBJ2-7. Per the germline V gene, CDR1 is LGHNA and CDR2 is YNFKEQ. The CDR3 covers 13 residues.

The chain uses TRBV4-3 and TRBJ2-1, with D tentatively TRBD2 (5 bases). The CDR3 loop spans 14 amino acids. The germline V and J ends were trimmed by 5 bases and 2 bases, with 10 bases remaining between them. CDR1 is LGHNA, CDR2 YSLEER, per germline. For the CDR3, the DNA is TGCGCCAGCAGCTCCTCCGGGACCTACAATGAGCAGTTCTTC. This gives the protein CASSSSGTYNEQFF.

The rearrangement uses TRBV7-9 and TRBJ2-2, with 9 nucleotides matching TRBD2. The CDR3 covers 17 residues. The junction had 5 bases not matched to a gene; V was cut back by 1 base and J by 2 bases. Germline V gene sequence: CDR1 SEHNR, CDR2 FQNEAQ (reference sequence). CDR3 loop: CASSLGRLAVNTGELFF. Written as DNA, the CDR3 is TGTGCCAGCAGCTTAGGGAGACTAGCGGTAAACACCGGGGAGCTGTTTTTT.

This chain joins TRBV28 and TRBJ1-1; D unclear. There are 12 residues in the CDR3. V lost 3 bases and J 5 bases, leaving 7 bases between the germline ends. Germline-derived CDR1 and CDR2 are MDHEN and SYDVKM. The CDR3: CASSFGTTEAFF. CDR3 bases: TGTGCCAGCAGTTTTGGTACGACTGAAGCTTTCTTT.

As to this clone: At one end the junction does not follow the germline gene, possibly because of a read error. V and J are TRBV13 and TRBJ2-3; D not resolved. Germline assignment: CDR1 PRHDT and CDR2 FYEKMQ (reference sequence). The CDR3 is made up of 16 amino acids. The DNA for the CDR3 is TGTGCCAGCACCTTAGGGCAGGTATCTAGCACAGATACGCAGTATTTT. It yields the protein CASTLGQVSSTDTQYF.